The 18 T cell receptor beta chains below come from one sample, sequenced in a study of OX40 agonist ivuxolimab in advanced cancers. The data were produced by immunoSEQ multiplex PCR, yet TCRdb's version contains in-frame clones alone and is incomplete. Of some 89,000 clones in the sample, about 81% are singletons; the top ten hold under 2%. Sequencing was performed on CD4+ or CD8+ T cells sorted from blood, taken in a trial of the OX40 agonist ivuxolimab. These receptors came from an adult with an advanced solid tumor such as melanoma, head and neck, liver or kidney cancer.

V gene TRBV19 combines with J gene TRBJ1-4; no firm D call. The V end lost 6 bases, the J end lost 0 bases, and 11 bases lay between the germline ends. CDR3 length equals 15 residues. From germline, CDR1 is LNHDA and CDR2 SQIVND (reference sequence). The CDR3 DNA sequence: TGTGCCAGTAGCCAAACTCCCGCAACTAATGAAAAACTGTTTTTT. Translated: CASSQTPATNEKLFF.

The chain is built from TRBV19 and TRBJ1-1; 9 bases agree with TRBD1. The CDR3 sequence is 15 residues long. J lost 3 bases, V lost 7 bases, and 9 bases had no gene match. Germline V gene sequence: CDR1 LNHDA, CDR2 SQIVND (reference sequence). The CDR3 coding sequence is TGTGCCAGTAACGACAGGGGGGTCGGTTACACTGAAGCTTTCTTT. It codes for CASNDRGVGYTEAFF.

This clone is deemed medium-sized. The chain couples TRBV5-1 to TRBJ1-3; D unclear. The CDR3 sequence is 15 residues long. V dropped 0 bases and J dropped 1 base, with 8 bases sitting between them. Per germline, CDR1 SGHRS and CDR2 YFSETQ. The CDR3 region has the DNA TGCGCCAGCAGCTTGGGTGACCATTCTGGAAACACCATATATTTT. Translating gives CASSLGDHSGNTIYF.

The chain combines TRBV19 with TRBJ1-1; D ambiguous. Germline V gives CDR1 LNHDA, CDR2 SQIVND (reference sequence). This CDR3 is 11 amino acids long. The V end was cut by 6 bases, the J end by 5 bases, with 7 bases between. DNA of the CDR3: TGTGCCAGTAGAAAGTGGACTGAAGCTTTCTTT. Protein: CASRKWTEAFF.

The V gene is TRBV30, the J gene TRBJ2-7; D may match TRBD1 or TRBD2 (6 bases each). V was trimmed by 8 bases and J by 7 bases, leaving 18 bases between them. The CDR3 loop spans 12 amino acids. Looked up from germline, CDR1 is GTSNPN and CDR2 is SVGIG (reference sequence). For the CDR3, the DNA is TGTGCCCACTACAGGGACGGGGGTGAGCAGTACTTC. As protein: CAHYRDGGEQYF.

The chain combines TRBV11-2 with TRBJ1-5; the D gene is possibly TRBD1 (5 bases). This CDR3 is 15 amino acids long. Germline-derived CDR1 and CDR2 are SGHAT and FQNNGV. The ends were cut back, 6 bases at V and 7 bases at J, with 19 bases in the middle. The CDR3 DNA sequence: TGTGCCAGCAGTCCGGATAGGGGCTGGGGCCAGCCCCAGCATTTT. Encoded protein: CASSPDRGWGQPQHF.

The V and J genes are TRBV2 and TRBJ1-2; D may be TRBD1 (5 bases). V dropped 7 bases and J dropped 7 bases, with 16 bases sitting between them. Per the germline V gene, CDR1 is SNHLY and CDR2 is FYNNEI. This CDR3 is 13 amino acids long. DNA of the CDR3: TGTGCCAGCACCGAACGGGGGGAGGGTGGCTACACCTTC. Encoded protein: CASTERGEGGYTF.

This chain uses TRBV5-6 with TRBJ1-2; D is undetermined. The CDR3 is 15 residues long. Trimming removed 0 bases at V and 3 bases at J, with 12 bases between. The germline V gene encodes CDR1 SGHDT and CDR2 YYEEEE. CDR3 protein: CASSLARFSDYGYTF. The CDR3 DNA is TGTGCCAGCAGCTTGGCGCGGTTCAGCGACTATGGCTACACCTTC.

V and J are TRBV29-1 and TRBJ1-6; D might be TRBD1 (6 bases). This CDR3 is 16 amino acids long. Trimming pared 0 bases from V and 7 bases from J, leaving 16 bases between. CDR1 and CDR2 from the germline V gene are SQVTM and ANQGSEA. This CDR3 is CSVEERGGKGNSPLHF. CDR3 bases: TGCAGCGTTGAAGAAAGGGGGGGGAAGGGAAATTCACCCCTCCACTTT. The complete variable domain, with remaining parts taken from reference TRBV29-1 and TRBJ1-6, reads SAVISQKPSRDICQRGTSLTIQCQVDSQVTMMFWYRQQPGQSLTLIATANQGSEATYESGFVIDKFPISRPNLTFSTLTVSNMSPEDSSIYLCSVEERGGKGNSPLHFGNGTRLTVT.

The chain recombines TRBV28 with TRBJ1-2; 7 bases agree with TRBD1. The germline CDR1 and CDR2 sequences are MDHEN and SYDVKM. J lost 0 bases, V lost 8 bases, and 15 bases had no gene match. This CDR3 region has 17 residues. CDR3 amino acids: CASASSGQAEANYGYTF. CDR3 sequence (DNA): TGTGCCAGCGCCTCGTCAGGACAGGCCGAAGCTAACTATGGCTACACCTTC.

This chain connects TRBV4-3 to TRBJ1-2; no clear D gene. The CDR3 is 14 amino acids. Between the trimmed V and J ends, which lost 0 bases and 7 bases, there was a span of 12 bases. CDR1 is LGHNA and CDR2 is YSLEER in the germline V gene. The CDR3 coding sequence is TGCGCCAGCAGCCAAGATCGGGCAATTGGTGGCTACACCTTC. This gives the protein CASSQDRAIGGYTF.

The chain carries TRBV7-2 and TRBJ2-2; 7 bases are a match to TRBD2. Per germline, CDR1 SGHTA and CDR2 FQGNSA. This CDR3 comprises 16 residues. After removal of 1 base from V and 0 bases from J, the junction contained 2 bases not matched to a gene. DNA for the CDR3: TGTGCCAGCAGCTTAGTCGGGGGGTCGAACACCGGGGAGCTGTTTTTT. Encoded protein: CASSLVGGSNTGELFF. The variable domain in full, completed from reference TRBV7-2 and TRBJ2-2, reads GAGVSQSPSNKVTEKGKDVELRCDPISGHTALYWYRQSLGQGLEFLIYFQGNSAPDKSGLPSDRFSAERTGGSVSTLTIQRTQQEDSAVYLCASSLVGGSNTGELFFGEGSRLTVL.

V gene TRBV15 combines with J gene TRBJ1-4, with 9 bases fitting TRBD1. The V gene's germline CDR1 is LNHNV and CDR2 YYDKDF (reference sequence). The CDR3 is 16 amino acids. Trimming at V came to 1 base and at J to 8 bases, leaving 8 bases not matched to a gene. The CDR3 region is CATSRGGTGPAEKLFF. DNA for the CDR3: TGTGCCACCAGCAGAGGTGGGACAGGGCCGGCGGAAAAACTGTTTTTT.

The V call is TRBV4-1, the J call TRBJ2-6; D ambiguous. V was cut by 2 bases and J by 2 bases, with 10 bases left in between. CDR1 and CDR2 from the germline V gene are MGHRA and YSYEKL. The CDR3 loop spans 16 amino acids. The CDR3 region is CASSQFDRTGANVLTF. The CDR3 DNA reads as TGCGCCAGCAGCCAATTCGACCGGACTGGGGCCAACGTCCTGACTTTC.

This clone was recorded once. The rearrangement uses TRBV7-9 and TRBJ2-7, with 7 bases that match TRBD1. This CDR3 has 14 residues. The germline CDR1 and CDR2 sequences are SEHNR and FQNEAQ (reference sequence). After removal of 3 bases from V and 0 bases from J, the junction contained 2 bases not matched to a gene. In DNA, the CDR3 is TGTGCCAGCAGCTTTCAGGGGGACTCCTACGAGCAGTACTTC. This codes for CASSFQGDSYEQYF.

V is TRBV18 and J is TRBJ2-3; unclear D gene. CDR3 length: 11 residues. V was clipped by 4 bases and J by 6 bases, with 5 bases between them. Germline V gene sequence: CDR1 KGHSH, CDR2 LQKENI. The DNA for the CDR3 is TGTGCCAGCTCACTACAGGATACGCAGTATTTT. It codes for CASSLQDTQYF.

The chain joins TRBV7-2 to TRBJ1-1, with TRBD1 identical over 7 bases. CDR3 length equals 13 residues. The ends lost 5 bases at V and 11 bases at J; junction bases unmatched: 11. Germline V gene data show CDR1 as SGHTA and CDR2 as FQGNSA. The CDR3 is CASSPILRGQAFF. In DNA form, the CDR3 reads TGTGCCAGCAGCCCTATCTTAAGGGGGCAGGCTTTCTTT. Together with reference TRBV7-2 and TRBJ1-1, the CDR3 gives the full variable domain: GAGVSQSPSNKVTEKGKDVELRCDPISGHTALYWYRQSLGQGLEFLIYFQGNSAPDKSGLPSDRFSAERTGGSVSTLTIQRTQQEDSAVYLCASSPILRGQAFFGQGTRLTVV.

The rearrangement joins TRBV10-1 to TRBJ2-3; D is possibly TRBD1 or TRBD2 (5 bases each). Germline V gene sequence: CDR1 WNHNN, CDR2 SYGVQD (reference sequence). Between the trimmed V and J ends, which lost 7 bases and 2 bases, there was a span of 19 bases. The length of the CDR3 is 16 residues. CDR3 DNA: TGCGCCAGCACCGCCCGAGGGGACCGCATCACAGATACGCAGTATTTT. The encoded protein is CASTARGDRITDTQYF.